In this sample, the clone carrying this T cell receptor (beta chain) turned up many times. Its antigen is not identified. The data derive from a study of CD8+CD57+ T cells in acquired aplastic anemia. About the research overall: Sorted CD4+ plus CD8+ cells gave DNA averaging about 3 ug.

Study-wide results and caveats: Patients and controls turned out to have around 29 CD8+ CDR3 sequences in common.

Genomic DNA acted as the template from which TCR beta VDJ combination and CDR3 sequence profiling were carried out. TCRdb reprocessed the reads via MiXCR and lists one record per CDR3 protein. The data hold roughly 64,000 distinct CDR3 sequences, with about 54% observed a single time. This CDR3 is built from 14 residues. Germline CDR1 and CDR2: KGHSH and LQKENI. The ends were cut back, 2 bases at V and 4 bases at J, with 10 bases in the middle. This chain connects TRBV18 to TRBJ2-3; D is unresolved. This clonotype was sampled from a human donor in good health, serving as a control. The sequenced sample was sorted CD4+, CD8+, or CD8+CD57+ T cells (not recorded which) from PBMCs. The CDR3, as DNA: TGTGCCAGCTCACCAGGTTCGGCCTCAGATACGCAGTATTTT. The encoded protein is CASSPGSASDTQYF.